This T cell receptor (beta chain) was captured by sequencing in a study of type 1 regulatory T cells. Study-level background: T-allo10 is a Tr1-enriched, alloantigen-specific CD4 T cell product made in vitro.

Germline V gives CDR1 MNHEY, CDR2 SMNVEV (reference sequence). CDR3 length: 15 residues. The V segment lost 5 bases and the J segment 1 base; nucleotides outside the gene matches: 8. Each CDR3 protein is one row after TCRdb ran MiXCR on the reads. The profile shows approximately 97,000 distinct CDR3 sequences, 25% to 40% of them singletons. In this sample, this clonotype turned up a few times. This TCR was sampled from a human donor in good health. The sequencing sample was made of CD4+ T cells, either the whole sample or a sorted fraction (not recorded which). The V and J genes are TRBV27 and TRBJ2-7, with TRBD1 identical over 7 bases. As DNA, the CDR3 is TGTGCCAGCAGTCCGCCCGGACAGGCATCCTACGAGCAGTACTTC. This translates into CASSPPGQASYEQYF.